The rows below give T cell receptor beta chains drawn from one sample of a study of blood T cell repertoires in COVID-19. Measured with immunoSEQ multiplex PCR; TCRdb has only the in-frame clones, and not every one. The sample lists hundreds of thousands of clones, roughly three quarters occurring once. The material sequenced was peripheral blood. Receptors originate from a woman in her forties with active or convalescent COVID-19. CDR3s include the opening cysteine and the closing phenylalanine or tryptophan. A D gene is named only where the DNA matches it firmly. Only part of the rows carry a size: once, few, many, or a class if the clone is expanded.

D: TRBD1
J: TRBJ1-2
V: TRBV7-9
size: NA
CDR3: CASSLHRDRGRGYTF
DNA: TGTGCCAGCAGCTTACACCGGGACAGGGGTCGAGGCTACACCTTC

D: TRBD1
J: TRBJ1-5
V: TRBV7-9
size: NA
CDR3: CASSPGTAVGQPQHF
DNA: TGTGCCAGCAGCCCCGGGACAGCTGTCGGTCAGCCCCAGCATTTT

D: TRBD2
J: TRBJ2-1
V: TRBV28
size: NA
CDR3: CASRSGGKYNEQFF
DNA: TGTGCCAGCAGGAGCGGGGGTAAATACAATGAGCAGTTCTTC

D: NA
J: TRBJ2-1
V: TRBV10-3
size: NA
CDR3: CAIRRQGISNEQFF
DNA: TGTGCCATCAGGAGGCAGGGGATTTCCAATGAGCAGTTCTTC

D: NA
J: TRBJ1-2
V: TRBV3-1/TRBV3-2
size: NA
CDR3: CASSQVETGYTF
DNA: TGTGCCAGCAGCCAAGTGGAGACTGGCTACACCTTC

D: TRBD2
J: TRBJ2-5
V: TRBV28
size: NA
CDR3: CASSLLGRAGGQETQYF
DNA: TGTGCCAGCAGTTTATTGGGAAGGGCGGGGGGCCAAGAGACCCAGTACTTC

D: NA
J: TRBJ1-2
V: TRBV14
size: NA
CDR3: CASSQDGQLYGYTF
DNA: TGTGCCAGCAGCCAAGACGGACAGCTTTATGGCTACACCTTC

D: NA
J: TRBJ1-1
V: TRBV3-1/TRBV3-2
size: NA
CDR3: CASGVRNTEAFF
DNA: TGTGCCAGCGGTGTCAGGAACACTGAAGCTTTCTTT

D: NA
J: TRBJ1-1
V: TRBV6-5
size: once
CDR3: CASRQGFTEAFF
DNA: TGTGCCAGCAGGCAGGGTTTCACTGAAGCTTTCTTT

D: TRBD1
J: TRBJ2-1
V: TRBV6-5
size: NA
CDR3: CASSYGKGQGQFF
DNA: TGTGCCAGCAGCTACGGGAAGGGACAGGGGCAGTTCTTC

D: TRBD1
J: TRBJ1-3
V: TRBV6-5
size: NA
CDR3: CASTPGTEANTIYF
DNA: TGTGCCAGCACTCCCGGGACAGAAGCAAACACCATATATTTT

D: TRBD2
J: TRBJ2-1
V: TRBV7-3
size: NA
CDR3: CASSPRTSSYNEQFF
DNA: TGTGCCAGCAGCCCTAGGACTAGCTCCTACAATGAGCAGTTCTTC

D: NA
J: TRBJ2-2
V: TRBV18
size: NA
CDR3: CASSPPSTGELFF
DNA: TGTGCCAGCTCACCACCCTCCACCGGGGAGCTGTTTTTT

D: NA
J: TRBJ1-4
V: TRBV6-5
size: NA
CDR3: CASSFQQTGKEKLFF
DNA: TGTGCCAGCAGTTTCCAGCAAACAGGGAAAGAAAAACTGTTTTTT

D: TRBD2
J: TRBJ2-5
V: TRBV9
size: NA
CDR3: CASSVLAGAQETQYF
DNA: TGTGCCAGCAGCGTTCTAGCGGGGGCACAAGAGACCCAGTACTTC